This T cell receptor (beta chain) was identified during a study of blood T cells in healthy people across ages. For the second PCR, which ran for roughly 6 to 12 cycles, a sample-barcoded 5' primer and a J-beta primer mix were used. A single record per CDR3 protein comes from TCRdb applying MiXCR to the 5' RACE reads. The table lists some 860,000 distinct CDR3 sequences, roughly 50% of them singletons. Germline CDR1 and CDR2: ENHRY and SYGVKD. Between the trimmed V and J ends, which lost 3 bases and 5 bases, there was a span of 14 bases. This CDR3 has 14 residues. The chain employs TRBV10-3 and TRBJ2-7; TRBD1 might be the D (5 bases). This clonotype originated in a man aged 40-49 years in good health. Sequenced: blood. The CDR3 bases are TGTGCCATCAGTGACACGATCAGGGTGGACGAGCAGTACTTC. Its protein is CAISDTIRVDEQYF.